Sequencing of this T cell receptor beta chain was carried out in a study of blood T cells in healthy people across ages. This clonotype was found a few times. Next came a second PCR, run for roughly 6 to 11 cycles, which used a sample-barcoded 5' primer along with a J-beta primer mix. MiXCR was run by TCRdb on the 5' RACE reads, yielding one entry per CDR3 protein. The sample carries about 1.4 million distinct CDR3 sequences, 59% recorded once. The sample was blood. This TCR derives from a man between 18 and 35 years old in good health.

The CDR3 DNA reads as TGTGCCAGCAGCGATGGGACAGATTCCTACGAGCAGTACTTC. It yields the protein CASSDGTDSYEQYF. This chain uses TRBV7-6 with TRBJ2-7, with 7 bases aligning to TRBD1. V gave up 5 bases and J gave up 1 base; unmatched junction bases: 5. The germline CDR1 and CDR2 sequences are SGHVS and FNYEAQ. The CDR3 length is 14 residues. The whole variable domain, remainder taken from reference TRBV7-6 and TRBJ2-7, is GAGVSQSPRYKVTKRGQDVALRCDPISGHVSLYWYRQALGQGPEFLTYFNYEAQQDKSGLPNDRFSAERPEGSISTLTIQRTEQRDSAMYRCASSDGTDSYEQYFGPGTRLTVT.